The next 14 T cell receptor beta chains were all read from a single sample in a study of immune heterogeneity within non-small cell lung tumors (dated by TCRdb to between 2018 and 2020). The sequencer was a HiSeq X Ten. The TCR beta CDR3 region was amplified with a multiplex PCR system whose first round ran for 10 cycles using 32 V-gene forward primers and 13 J-gene reverse primers. TCRdb cleaned the public reads at Q25 with fastp, built clones with MiXCR and kept in-frame beta chains. Rows merge per CDR3 protein into single entries with the most common DNA and genes. This sample gives about 3,200 distinct CDR3 sequences in total; under 25% of them show up just once. 15% to 20% of the sample belongs to the ten largest clones. The TCR template was genomic DNA extracted from bulk tumor tissue, and approximately 630 ng of gDNA was amplified for each sample. During surgery, multiple biopsies were taken from each primary tumor and placed as far apart as possible within the tumor mass. Patients in the study cohort, which was described as untreated, were newly diagnosed NSCLC cases going through curative surgery.

The sequenced sample was lung tumor tissue. The source of these receptors is a man in his fifties or sixties with non-small cell lung cancer.

Judged by abundance, this clonotype is medium-sized. This rearrangement joins TRBV5-1 to TRBJ1-2; the D gene is possibly TRBD1 (6 bases). Deletions cut 0 bases from V and 5 bases from J, with 11 bases between. Germline V gene sequence: CDR1 SGHRS, CDR2 YFSETQ. The CDR3 spans 14 residues. The CDR3 sequence is CASSLVSGEYGYTF. The CDR3 DNA follows: TGCGCCAGCAGCTTGGTTTCAGGGGAATATGGCTACACCTTC.

Details on this clonotype: At one end, the junction sequence differs from germline, possibly due to a read error. In DNA form, the CDR3 reads TGCAGCGTTGGGTTTCAGGGGGCCCACGAGCGGTACTTC. Encoded protein: CSVGFQGAHERYF. The V gene is TRBV29-1, the J gene TRBJ2-7; 8 bases line up with TRBD1. This CDR3 has 13 residues. Germline V gene lookup returns CDR1 SQVTM and CDR2 ANQGSEA.

This clonotype qualifies as medium-sized (0.01 to 0.1%). The J gene is TRBJ2-1, the V gene TRBV5-1; the D gene could be TRBD1 or TRBD2 (5 bases each). CDR1 and CDR2 (germline): SGHRS, YFSETQ. The CDR3 is made up of 15 amino acids. V was trimmed by 5 bases and J by 0 bases, leaving 12 bases between them. In nucleotides, the CDR3 is TGCGCCAGCAGTCGGGACCCGAGCTCCTACAATGAGCAGTTCTTC. Its protein is CASSRDPSSYNEQFF. Combining the CDR3 with reference TRBV5-1 and TRBJ2-1 gives the whole variable domain KAGVTQTPRYLIKTRGQQVTLSCSPISGHRSVSWYQQTPGQGLQFLFEYFSETQRNKGNFPGRFSGRQFSNSRSEMNVSTLELGDSALYLCASSRDPSSYNEQFFGPGTRLTVL.

Relative to its sample, this clonotype is medium-sized (0.01 to 0.1%). The chain uses TRBV28 and TRBJ2-6, with D maybe TRBD1 (6 bases). The CDR3 sequence is 17 residues long. Germline CDR1 reads MDHEN; CDR2 reads SYDVKM. V lost 2 bases, J lost 5 bases, and 16 bases lay in between. CDR3 protein: CASSLGRGAGWANVLTF. The CDR3 region has the DNA TGTGCCAGCAGTTTAGGCAGGGGCGCGGGCTGGGCCAACGTCCTGACTTTC.

By its share, this clonotype is medium-sized. This chain links TRBV7-9 with TRBJ1-4; TRBD1 matches at 7 bases. Trimming took 0 bases from V and 5 from J; bases not matched to a gene: 0. This CDR3 spans 14 amino acids. Germline values: CDR1 SEHNR, CDR2 FQNEAQ (reference sequence). The CDR3 region has the DNA TGTGCCAGCAGCTTAGCGGGACAGAATGAAAAACTGTTTTTT. Its protein product is CASSLAGQNEKLFF.

In this sample, this clonotype is medium-sized. V usage is TRBV2 and J usage is TRBJ2-3; a possible D gene is TRBD1 (5 bases). Trimming took off 4 bases at V and 0 bases at J, with 8 bases between the two ends. This CDR3 is 14 amino acids long. Per germline, CDR1 SNHLY and CDR2 FYNNEI. DNA of the CDR3: TGTGCCAGCAGTGGACAGCTAAGCACAGATACGCAGTATTTT. It codes for CASSGQLSTDTQYF.

By sample fraction, this clonotype is medium-sized. V usage is TRBV15 and J usage is TRBJ1-1; perhaps TRBD1 as D (5 bases). CDR3 size: 15 residues. Trimming cost V 1 base and J 7 bases, with 16 bases left between them. Germline lookup yields CDR1 LNHNV and CDR2 YYDKDF (reference sequence). CDR3 DNA: TGTGCCACCAGCAGAGGTCCCGCCGGGGGGGGTGAAGCTTTCTTT. Amino acids: CATSRGPAGGGEAFF.

Sample share makes this clonotype medium-sized. The V call is TRBV4-1, the J call TRBJ1-1, with 11 positions matching TRBD1. CDR1 and CDR2 from the germline V gene are MGHRA and YSYEKL. V trimming: 2 bases; J trimming: 5 bases; junction bases outside the gene matches: 4. There are 15 residues in the CDR3. CDR3 amino acids: CASSQPGTGGTEAFF. DNA of the CDR3: TGCGCCAGCAGCCAACCCGGGACAGGGGGGACTGAAGCTTTCTTT.

This clonotype is medium-sized (0.01 to 0.1%) by share. The chain carries TRBV5-1 and TRBJ2-1, with D tentatively TRBD1 or TRBD2 (5 bases each). Germline lookup yields CDR1 SGHRS and CDR2 YFSETQ. V was shortened by 0 bases and J by 7 bases, with 17 bases between the two germline ends. The CDR3 totals 16 residues. The CDR3 loop is CASSLAGALGLNEQFF. In DNA form, the CDR3 reads TGCGCCAGCAGCTTGGCCGGGGCTTTAGGGTTGAATGAGCAGTTCTTC.

This clonotype is judged medium-sized. The chain employs TRBV7-3 and TRBJ1-2; 7 bases align to TRBD1. V was pared by 1 base and J by 5 bases, with 7 bases of the junction left unmatched. Germline V gives CDR1 SGHTA, CDR2 FQGTGA. The CDR3 covers 15 residues. The CDR3 DNA reads as TGTGCCAGCAGCTTAAGGGGGGGACAGTGGTATGGCTACACCTTC. This codes for CASSLRGGQWYGYTF.

This clonotype is medium-sized within its sample. One junction end does not reproduce the germline sequence, and a read error may be involved. V is TRBV7-7 and J is TRBJ2-7; D uncertain. The germline CDR1 and CDR2 sequences are SSHAT and FNYEAQ (reference sequence). The CDR3 totals 13 residues. CDR3 nucleotides: TGTGCTAGCAGCTTTGGTCCGAACTACGAGCAGTACTTC. Its protein product is CASSFGPNYEQYF.

As concerns this clonotype: The junction shows a germline mismatch at one end, possibly a read error. CDR3 residues: CASSLISASTDTLYF. The CDR3 bases are TGCGCCAGCAGCTTGATAAGCGCAAGCACAGATACGCTGTATTTT. The chain joins TRBV5-1 to TRBJ2-3; D unresolved. Germline loops: CDR1 SGHRS, CDR2 YFSETQ. The CDR3 extends over 15 amino acids.

This clonotype is categorized as medium-sized. The V call is TRBV11-3, the J call TRBJ1-1; the D is unclear. V was trimmed by 5 bases and J by 0 bases, leaving 13 bases between them. The germline V gene encodes CDR1 SGHNT and CDR2 YENEEA. The CDR3 length is 15 residues. In DNA form, the CDR3 reads TGTGCCAGCAGCCTCTACTTACACATGAACACTGAAGCTTTCTTT. Translation: CASSLYLHMNTEAFF.

This clonotype rates as large. This sequence joins TRBV5-5 and TRBJ2-5; 7 bases map to TRBD2. V shed 4 bases and J 2 bases; nucleotides not matched to a gene: 14. This CDR3 region has 17 residues. CDR1 SGHKS and CDR2 YYEKEE come from the germline V gene (reference sequence). DNA of the CDR3: TGTGCCAGCAGCCCAACCCCGGGACTAACGAATCAAGAGACCCAGTACTTC. This gives the protein CASSPTPGLTNQETQYF.